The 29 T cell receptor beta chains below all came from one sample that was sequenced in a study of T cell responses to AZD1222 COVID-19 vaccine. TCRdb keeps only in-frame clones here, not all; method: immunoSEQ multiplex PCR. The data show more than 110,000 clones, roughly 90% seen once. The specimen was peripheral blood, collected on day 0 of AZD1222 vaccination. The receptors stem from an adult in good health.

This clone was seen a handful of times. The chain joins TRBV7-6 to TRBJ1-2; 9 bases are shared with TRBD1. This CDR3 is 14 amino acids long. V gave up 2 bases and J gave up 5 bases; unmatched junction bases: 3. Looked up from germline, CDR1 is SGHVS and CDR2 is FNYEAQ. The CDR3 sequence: CASSLKTGGYGYTF. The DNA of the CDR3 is TGTGCCAGCAGCTTAAAGACAGGGGGATATGGCTACACCTTC.

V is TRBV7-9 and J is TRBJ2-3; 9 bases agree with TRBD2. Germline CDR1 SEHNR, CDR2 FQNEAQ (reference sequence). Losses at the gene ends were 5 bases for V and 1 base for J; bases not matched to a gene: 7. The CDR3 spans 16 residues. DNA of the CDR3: TGTGCCAGCAGCCCCTTAGCGGGAGTACGCACAGATACGCAGTATTTT. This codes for CASSPLAGVRTDTQYF.

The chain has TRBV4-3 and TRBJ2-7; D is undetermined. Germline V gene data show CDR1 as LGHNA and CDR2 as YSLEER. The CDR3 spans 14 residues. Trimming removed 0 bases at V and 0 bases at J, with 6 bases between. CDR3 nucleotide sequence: TGCGCCAGCAGCCAAGATCGGAGCTCCTACGAGCAGTACTTC. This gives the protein CASSQDRSSYEQYF.

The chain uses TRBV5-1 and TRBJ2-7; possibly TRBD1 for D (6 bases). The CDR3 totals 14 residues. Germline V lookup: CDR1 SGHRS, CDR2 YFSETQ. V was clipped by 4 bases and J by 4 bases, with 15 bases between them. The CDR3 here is CASSRSGQSYEQYF. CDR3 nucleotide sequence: TGCGCCAGCAGCAGATCAGGACAGTCGTACGAGCAGTACTTC.

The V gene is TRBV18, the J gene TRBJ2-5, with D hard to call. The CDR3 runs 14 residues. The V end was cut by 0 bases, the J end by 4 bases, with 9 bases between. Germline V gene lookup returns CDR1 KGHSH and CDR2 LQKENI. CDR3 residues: CASSPPQLLETQYF. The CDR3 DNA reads TGTGCCAGCTCACCACCTCAACTTCTAGAGACCCAGTACTTC.

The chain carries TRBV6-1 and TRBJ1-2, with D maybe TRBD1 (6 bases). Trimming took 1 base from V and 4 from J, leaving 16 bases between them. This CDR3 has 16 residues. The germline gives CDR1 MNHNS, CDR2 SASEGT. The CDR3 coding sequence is TGTGCCAGCAGTGAAGGCATAGCCGGGGGCACCTATGGCTACACCTTC. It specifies CASSEGIAGGTYGYTF.

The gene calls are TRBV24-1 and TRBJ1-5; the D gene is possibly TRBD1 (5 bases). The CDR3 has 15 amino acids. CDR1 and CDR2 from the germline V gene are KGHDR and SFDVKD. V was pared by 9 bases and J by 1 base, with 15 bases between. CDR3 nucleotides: TGTGCCACCCCGAGGGGAGGCGGCAGCAATCAGCCCCAGCATTTT. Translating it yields CATPRGGGSNQPQHF.

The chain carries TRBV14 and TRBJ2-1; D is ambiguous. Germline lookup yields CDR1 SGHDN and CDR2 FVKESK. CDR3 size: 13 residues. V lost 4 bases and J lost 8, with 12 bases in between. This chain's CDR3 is CASSPPGSDEQFF. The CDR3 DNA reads TGTGCCAGCAGCCCCCCGGGCAGCGATGAGCAGTTCTTC.

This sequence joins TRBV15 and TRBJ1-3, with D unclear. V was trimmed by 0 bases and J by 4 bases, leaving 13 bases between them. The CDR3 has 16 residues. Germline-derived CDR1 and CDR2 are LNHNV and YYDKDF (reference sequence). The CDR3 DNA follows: TGTGCCACCAGCAGAGACGACCTCTGGGGAGGAAACACCATATATTTT. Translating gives CATSRDDLWGGNTIYF. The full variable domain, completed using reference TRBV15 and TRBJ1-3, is DAMVIQNPRYQVTQFGKPVTLSCSQTLNHNVMYWYQQKSSQAPKLLFHYYDKDFNNEADTPDNFQSRRPNTSFCFLDIRSPGLGDTAMYLCATSRDDLWGGNTIYFGEGSWLTVV.

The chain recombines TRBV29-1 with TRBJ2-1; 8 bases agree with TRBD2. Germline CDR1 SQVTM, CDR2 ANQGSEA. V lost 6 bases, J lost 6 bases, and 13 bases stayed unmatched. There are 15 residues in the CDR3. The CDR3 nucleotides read TGCAGCGTCCAACCACGCGGGAGGCTTTTCAATGAGCAGTTCTTC. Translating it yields CSVQPRGRLFNEQFF.

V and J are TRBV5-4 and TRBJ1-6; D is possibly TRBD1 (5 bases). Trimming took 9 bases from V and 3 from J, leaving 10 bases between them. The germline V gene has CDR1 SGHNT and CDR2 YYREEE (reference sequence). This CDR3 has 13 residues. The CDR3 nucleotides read TGTGCCATACAGGACGGCTATAATTCACCCCTCCACTTT. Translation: CAIQDGYNSPLHF.

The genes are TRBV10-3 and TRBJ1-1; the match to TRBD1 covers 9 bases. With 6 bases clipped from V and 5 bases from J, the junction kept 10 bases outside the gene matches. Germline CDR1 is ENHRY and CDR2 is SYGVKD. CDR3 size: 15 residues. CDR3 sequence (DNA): TGTGCCATCAGCATAACGGGACAGGGTTCTACTGAAGCTTTCTTT. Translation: CAISITGQGSTEAFF.

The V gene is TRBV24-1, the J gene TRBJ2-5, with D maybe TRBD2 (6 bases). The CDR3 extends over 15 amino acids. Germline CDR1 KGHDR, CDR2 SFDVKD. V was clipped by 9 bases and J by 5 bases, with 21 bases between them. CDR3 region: CATSPGTAGRETQYF. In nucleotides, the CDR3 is TGTGCCACCTCCCCCGGGACTGCCGGGCGGGAGACCCAGTACTTC.

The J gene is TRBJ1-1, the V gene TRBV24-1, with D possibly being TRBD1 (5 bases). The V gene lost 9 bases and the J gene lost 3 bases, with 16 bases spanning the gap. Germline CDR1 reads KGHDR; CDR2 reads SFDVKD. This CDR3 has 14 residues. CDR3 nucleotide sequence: TGTGCCACCCGGGGGGAGGGGCCGTACACTGAAGCTTTCTTT. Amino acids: CATRGEGPYTEAFF.

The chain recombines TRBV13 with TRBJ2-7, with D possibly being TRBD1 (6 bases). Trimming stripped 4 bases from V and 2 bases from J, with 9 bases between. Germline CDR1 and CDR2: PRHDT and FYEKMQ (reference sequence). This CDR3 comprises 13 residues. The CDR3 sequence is CASSWRTAYEQYF. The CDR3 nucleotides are TGTGCCAGCAGCTGGAGGACAGCCTACGAGCAGTACTTC.

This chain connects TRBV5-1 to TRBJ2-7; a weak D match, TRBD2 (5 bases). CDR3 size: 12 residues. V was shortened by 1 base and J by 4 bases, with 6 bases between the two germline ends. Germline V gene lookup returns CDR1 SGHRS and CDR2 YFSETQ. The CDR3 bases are TGCGCCAGCAGCTTGCGGGGTTACGAGCAGTACTTC. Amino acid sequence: CASSLRGYEQYF. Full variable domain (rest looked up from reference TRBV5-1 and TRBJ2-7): KAGVTQTPRYLIKTRGQQVTLSCSPISGHRSVSWYQQTPGQGLQFLFEYFSETQRNKGNFPGRFSGRQFSNSRSEMNVSTLELGDSALYLCASSLRGYEQYFGPGTRLTVT.

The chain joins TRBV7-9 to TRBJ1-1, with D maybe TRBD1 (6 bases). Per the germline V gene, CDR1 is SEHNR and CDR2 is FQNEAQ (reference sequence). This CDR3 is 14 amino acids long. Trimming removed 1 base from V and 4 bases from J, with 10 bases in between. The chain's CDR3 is CASSLGGGGTEAFF. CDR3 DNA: TGTGCCAGCAGCTTAGGCGGGGGCGGCACTGAAGCTTTCTTT.

The CDR3, as DNA: TGCAGCGTTGAAGAAGGATGGAGTAACGGCTACACCTTC. It translates to CSVEEGWSNGYTF. This sequence joins TRBV29-1 and TRBJ1-2; D remains unclear. Germline V gene data show CDR1 as SQVTM and CDR2 as ANQGSEA. V was shortened by 0 bases and J by 8 bases, with 13 bases between the two germline ends. This CDR3 has 13 amino acids.

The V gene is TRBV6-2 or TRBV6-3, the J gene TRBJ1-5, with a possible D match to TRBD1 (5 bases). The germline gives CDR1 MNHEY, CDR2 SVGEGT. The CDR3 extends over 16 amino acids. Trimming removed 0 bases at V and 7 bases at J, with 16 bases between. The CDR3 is CASSYSRGKGYQPQHF. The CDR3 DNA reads TGTGCCAGCAGTTACTCGAGGGGCAAAGGTTACCAGCCCCAGCATTTT.

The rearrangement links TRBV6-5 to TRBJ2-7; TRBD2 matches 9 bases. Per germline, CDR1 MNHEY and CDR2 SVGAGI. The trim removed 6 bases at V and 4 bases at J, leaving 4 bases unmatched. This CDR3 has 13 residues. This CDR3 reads CASRPGLAYEQYF. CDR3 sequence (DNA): TGTGCCAGCAGACCGGGACTAGCTTACGAGCAGTACTTC.

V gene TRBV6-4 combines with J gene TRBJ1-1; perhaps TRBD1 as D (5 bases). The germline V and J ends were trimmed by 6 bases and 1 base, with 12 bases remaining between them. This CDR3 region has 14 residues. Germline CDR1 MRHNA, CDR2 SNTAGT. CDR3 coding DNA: TGTGCCAGCAGGGCCCGGGGCGGGAACACTGAAGCTTTCTTT. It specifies CASRARGGNTEAFF.

CDR3: CSVGLAGLQFF. The CDR3 DNA follows: TGCAGCGTTGGACTAGCGGGACTGCAGTTCTTC. This chain links TRBV29-1 with TRBJ2-1; 11 nucleotides agree with TRBD2. The V gene end was trimmed by 4 bases and the J gene end by 12 bases; junction bases not matched to a gene: 2. Per germline, CDR1 SQVTM and CDR2 ANQGSEA. The CDR3 length is 11 residues.

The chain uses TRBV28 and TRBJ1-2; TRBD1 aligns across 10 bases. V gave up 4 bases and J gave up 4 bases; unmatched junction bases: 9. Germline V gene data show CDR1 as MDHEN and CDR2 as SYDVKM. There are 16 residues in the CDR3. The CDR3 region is CASSSPGQGPFYGYTF. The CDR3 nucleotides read TGTGCCAGCAGTTCCCCGGGACAGGGGCCCTTCTATGGCTACACCTTC.

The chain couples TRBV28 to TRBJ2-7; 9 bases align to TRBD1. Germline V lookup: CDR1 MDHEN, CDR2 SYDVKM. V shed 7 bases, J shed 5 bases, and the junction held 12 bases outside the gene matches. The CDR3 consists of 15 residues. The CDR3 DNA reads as TGTGCCAGCATCCCCTTGGGGACAGGGCGAAACGAGCAGTACTTC. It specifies CASIPLGTGRNEQYF.

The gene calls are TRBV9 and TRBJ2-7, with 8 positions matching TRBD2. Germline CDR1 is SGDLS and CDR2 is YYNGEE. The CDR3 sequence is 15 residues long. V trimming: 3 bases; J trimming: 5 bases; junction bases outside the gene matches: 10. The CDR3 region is CASSESGAGVNEQYF. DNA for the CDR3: TGTGCCAGCAGCGAGAGTGGAGCGGGAGTCAACGAGCAGTACTTC.

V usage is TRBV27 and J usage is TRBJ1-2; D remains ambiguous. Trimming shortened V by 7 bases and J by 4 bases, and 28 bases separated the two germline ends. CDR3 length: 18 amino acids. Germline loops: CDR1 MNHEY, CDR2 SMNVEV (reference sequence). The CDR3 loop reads CASTPRSTVPLVGYGYTF. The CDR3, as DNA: TGTGCCAGCACTCCCCGGTCAACTGTCCCGCTAGTAGGCTATGGCTACACCTTC.

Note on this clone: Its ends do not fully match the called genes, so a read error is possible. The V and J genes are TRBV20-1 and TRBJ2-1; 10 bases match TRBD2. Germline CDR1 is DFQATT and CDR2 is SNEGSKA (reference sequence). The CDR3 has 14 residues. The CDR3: CSASRTSGEPFNLF. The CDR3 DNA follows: TGCAGTGCTAGTCGAACTAGCGGGGAACCCTTCAATCTCTTC.

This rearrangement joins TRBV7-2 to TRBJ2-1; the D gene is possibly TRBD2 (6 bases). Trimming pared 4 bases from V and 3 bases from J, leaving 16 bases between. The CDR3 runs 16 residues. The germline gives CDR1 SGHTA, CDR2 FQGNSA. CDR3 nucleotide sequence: TGTGCCAGCAGCTCCTGGGACTTAAGGGGCTACAATGAGCAGTTCTTC. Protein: CASSSWDLRGYNEQFF.

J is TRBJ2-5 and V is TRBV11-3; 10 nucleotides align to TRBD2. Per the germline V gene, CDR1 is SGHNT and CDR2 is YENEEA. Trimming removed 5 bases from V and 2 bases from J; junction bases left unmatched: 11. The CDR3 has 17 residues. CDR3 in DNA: TGTGCCAGCAGCCCGGGACTAGCGTATTCGACTCAAGAGACCCAGTACTTC. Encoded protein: CASSPGLAYSTQETQYF.